The entry below gives a single T cell receptor beta chain sequence along with its context. It has no known antigen specificity. No clone much larger than this one lies a single base away; base qualities are absent. This entry belongs to a study of chemoradiotherapy in HPV16-positive cancers (dated 2022 in TCRdb). Study-wide context: Functional T-cell assays on cells from two HPV16-positive patients defined candidate HPV-specific T-cell clones and common TCR motifs. The candidate HPV-specific TCRs and motifs were subsequently tracked in TCR repertoires obtained from roughly 90 patients with HPV-related cancers. Whether T-cell immunity against the HPV oncoproteins E6 and E7 changes during chemoradiotherapy and whether survival is affected by this immunity were examined in the study.

The germline V gene (reference sequence) provides CDR1 LNHNV and CDR2 YYDKDF. V is shortened by 3 bases, J by 10 bases, and the region joining them spans 17 bases. From the cysteine through the phenylalanine, the CDR3 covers 14 amino acids. CDR3 DNA is the only sequence kept; it has 42 bases, read in frame from the first base. Repertoires were sampled repeatedly over the course of chemoradiotherapy, so clonal expansion could be followed in the tumor microenvironment. Results the study describes overall, beyond this receptor: The functional definition of HPV-specific T cells came from only two HPV16-positive patients, and the survival association was reported for HPV16-positive patients. Expansion of candidate HPV-specific clones and E7-related TCR motifs was observed in the tumor microenvironment during treatment, whereas no such expansion was observed for non-HPV-specific T cells. Among HPV16-positive patients, expansion of HPV-responsive T cells during chemoradiotherapy was associated with better recurrence-free survival.

Receptor libraries were prepared by the immunoSEQ multiplex PCR assay. Not all clones reach the TCRdb copy of this immuneACCESS table, which keeps in-frame sequences only. Checked studies attribute under half of the gap to unresolved V genes and leave the rest unexplained. The sample yields around 2,600 clones; 79% were counted once. Jointly, the top ten make up approximately 11% of the sample. Recombination connected TRBV15 to TRBJ2-3; TRBD2 is possibly the D segment (5 matching bases). This sequence originates from a human donor with HPV-associated anogenital cancer. The source was tumor tissue, collected from a patient who underwent chemoradiotherapy. The base sequence is TGTGCCACCAGCAGTGGACTGAACTGGGCGTCGCAGTATTTT. This translates into CATSSGLNWASQYF. Reference TRBV15 and TRBJ2-3 proteins supply the regions before and after the CDR3; the full variable domain is: DAMVIQNPRYQVTQFGKPVTLSCSQTLNHNVMYWYQQKSSQAPKLLFHYYDKDFNNEADTPDNFQSRRPNTSFCFLDIRSPGLGDTAMYLCATSSGLNWASQYFGPGTRLTVL.